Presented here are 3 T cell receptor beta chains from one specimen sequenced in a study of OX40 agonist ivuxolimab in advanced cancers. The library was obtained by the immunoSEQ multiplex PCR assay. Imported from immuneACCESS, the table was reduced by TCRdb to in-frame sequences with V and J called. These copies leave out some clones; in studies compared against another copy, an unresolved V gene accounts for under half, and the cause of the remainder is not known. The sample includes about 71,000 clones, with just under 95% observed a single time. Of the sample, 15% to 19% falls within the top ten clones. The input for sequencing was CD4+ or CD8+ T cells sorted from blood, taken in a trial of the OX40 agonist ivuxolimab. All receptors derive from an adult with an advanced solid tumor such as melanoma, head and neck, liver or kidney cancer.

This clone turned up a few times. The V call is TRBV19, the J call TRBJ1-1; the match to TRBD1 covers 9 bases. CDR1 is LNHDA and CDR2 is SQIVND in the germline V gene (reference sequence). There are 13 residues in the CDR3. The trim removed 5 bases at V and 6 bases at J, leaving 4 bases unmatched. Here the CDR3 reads CASSFRQGAEAFF. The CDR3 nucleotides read TGTGCCAGTAGTTTCAGACAGGGGGCTGAAGCTTTCTTT.

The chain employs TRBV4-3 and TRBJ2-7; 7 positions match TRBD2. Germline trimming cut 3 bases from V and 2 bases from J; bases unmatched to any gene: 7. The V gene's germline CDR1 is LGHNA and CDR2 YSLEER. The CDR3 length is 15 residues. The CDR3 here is CASSHTPGLAYEQYF. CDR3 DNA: TGCGCCAGCAGCCACACCCCTGGACTAGCCTACGAGCAGTACTTC.

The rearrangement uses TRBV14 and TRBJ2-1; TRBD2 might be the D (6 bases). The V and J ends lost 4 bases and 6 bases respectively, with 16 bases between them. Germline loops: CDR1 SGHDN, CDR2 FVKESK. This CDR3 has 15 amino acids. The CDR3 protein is CASSPWRDGANEQFF. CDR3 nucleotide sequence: TGTGCCAGCAGCCCTTGGCGGGATGGGGCCAATGAGCAGTTCTTC.